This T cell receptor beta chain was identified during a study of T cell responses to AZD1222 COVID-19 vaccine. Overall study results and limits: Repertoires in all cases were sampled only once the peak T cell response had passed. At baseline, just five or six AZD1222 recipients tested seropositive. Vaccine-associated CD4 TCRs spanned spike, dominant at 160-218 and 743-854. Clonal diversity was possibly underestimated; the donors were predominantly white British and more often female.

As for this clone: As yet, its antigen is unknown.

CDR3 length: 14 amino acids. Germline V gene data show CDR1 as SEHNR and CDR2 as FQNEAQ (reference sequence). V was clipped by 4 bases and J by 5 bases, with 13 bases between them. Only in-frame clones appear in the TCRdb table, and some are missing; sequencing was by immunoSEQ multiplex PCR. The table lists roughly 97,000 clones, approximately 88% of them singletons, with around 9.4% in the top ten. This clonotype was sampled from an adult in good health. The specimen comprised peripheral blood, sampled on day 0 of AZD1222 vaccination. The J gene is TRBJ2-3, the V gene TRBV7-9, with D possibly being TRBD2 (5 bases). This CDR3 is CASSSDLRGDTQYF. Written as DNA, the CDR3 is TGTGCCAGCAGCTCCGACCTTCGGGGAGATACGCAGTATTTT.